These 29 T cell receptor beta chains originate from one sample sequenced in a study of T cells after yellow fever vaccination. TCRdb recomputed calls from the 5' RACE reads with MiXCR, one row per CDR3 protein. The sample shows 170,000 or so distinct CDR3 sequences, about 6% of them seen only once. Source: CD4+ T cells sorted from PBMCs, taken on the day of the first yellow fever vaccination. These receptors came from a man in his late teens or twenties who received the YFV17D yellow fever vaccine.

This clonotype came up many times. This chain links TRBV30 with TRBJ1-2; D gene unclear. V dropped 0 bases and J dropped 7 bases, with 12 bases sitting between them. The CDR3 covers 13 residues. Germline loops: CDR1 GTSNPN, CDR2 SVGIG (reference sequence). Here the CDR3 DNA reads TGTGCCTGGAGTGTAAAGGGAGGAGGTGGCTACACCTTC. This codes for CAWSVKGGGGYTF.

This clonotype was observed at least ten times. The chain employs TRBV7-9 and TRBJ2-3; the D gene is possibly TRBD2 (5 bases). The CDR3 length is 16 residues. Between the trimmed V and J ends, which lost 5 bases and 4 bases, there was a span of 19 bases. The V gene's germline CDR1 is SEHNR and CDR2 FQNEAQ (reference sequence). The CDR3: CASSHKTRGSADTQYF. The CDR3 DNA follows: TGTGCCAGCAGCCACAAGACTCGCGGGTCGGCAGATACGCAGTATTTT.

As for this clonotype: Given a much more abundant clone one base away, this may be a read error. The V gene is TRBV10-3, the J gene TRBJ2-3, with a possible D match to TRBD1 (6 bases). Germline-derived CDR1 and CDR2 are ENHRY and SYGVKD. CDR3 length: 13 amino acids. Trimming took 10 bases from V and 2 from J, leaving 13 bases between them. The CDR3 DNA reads TGTGCCAACATAGGACAGAACACAGATACGCAGTATTTT. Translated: CANIGQNTDTQYF.

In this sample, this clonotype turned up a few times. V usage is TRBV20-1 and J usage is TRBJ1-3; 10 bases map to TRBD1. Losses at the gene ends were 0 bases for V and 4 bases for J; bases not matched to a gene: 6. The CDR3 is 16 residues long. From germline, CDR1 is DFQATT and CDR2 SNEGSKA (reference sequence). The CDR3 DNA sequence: TGCAGTGCTAGAGACCTATTGGACAGGGGGGGAAACACCATATATTTT. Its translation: CSARDLLDRGGNTIYF.

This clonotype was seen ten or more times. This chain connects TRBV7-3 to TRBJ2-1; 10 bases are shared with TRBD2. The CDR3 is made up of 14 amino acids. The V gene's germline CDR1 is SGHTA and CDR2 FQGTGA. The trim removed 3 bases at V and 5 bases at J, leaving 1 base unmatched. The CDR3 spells CASSFSGGNNEQFF. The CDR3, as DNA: TGTGCCAGCAGCTTTAGCGGGGGGAACAATGAGCAGTTCTTC.

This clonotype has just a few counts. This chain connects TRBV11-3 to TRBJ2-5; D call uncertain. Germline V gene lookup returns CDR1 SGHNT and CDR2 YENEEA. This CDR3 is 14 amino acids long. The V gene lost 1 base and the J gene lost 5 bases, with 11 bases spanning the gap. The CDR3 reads CASSLGARPETQYF. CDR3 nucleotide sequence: TGTGCCAGCAGCTTAGGGGCTAGACCGGAGACCCAGTACTTC.

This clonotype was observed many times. CDR3 nucleotide sequence: TGTGCCAGCAGTTACTCGGGGACTAGCGGGGGGGGATACAATGAGCAGTTCTTC. Its protein product is CASSYSGTSGGGYNEQFF. This chain uses TRBV6-5 with TRBJ2-1, with TRBD2 matching over 16 bases. The V and J ends lost 0 bases and 4 bases, in that order; junction bases with no gene match: 3. The length of the CDR3 is 18 residues. The germline CDR1 and CDR2 sequences are MNHEY and SVGAGI.

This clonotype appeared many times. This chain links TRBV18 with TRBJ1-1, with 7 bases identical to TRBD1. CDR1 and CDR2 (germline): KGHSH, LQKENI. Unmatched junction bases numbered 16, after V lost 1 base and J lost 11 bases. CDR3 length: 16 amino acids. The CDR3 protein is CASSPLGDSLNTVAFF. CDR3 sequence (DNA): TGTGCCAGCTCACCACTGGGGGACAGCCTGAACACTGTGGCTTTCTTT.

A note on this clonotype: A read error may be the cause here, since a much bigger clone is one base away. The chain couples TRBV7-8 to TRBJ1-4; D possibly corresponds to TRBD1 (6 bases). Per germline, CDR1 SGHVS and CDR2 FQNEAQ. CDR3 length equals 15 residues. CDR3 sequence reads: CPSSFKPGQEEKLFF. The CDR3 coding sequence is TGTCCCAGCAGCTTTAAGCCGGGACAAGAGGAAAAACTGTTTTTT.

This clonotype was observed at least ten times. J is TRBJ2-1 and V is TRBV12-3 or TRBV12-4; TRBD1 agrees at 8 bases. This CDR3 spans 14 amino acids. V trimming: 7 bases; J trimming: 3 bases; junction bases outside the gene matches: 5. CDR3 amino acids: CASIRQGNYNEQFF. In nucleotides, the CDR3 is TGTGCCAGCATAAGACAGGGGAACTACAATGAGCAGTTCTTC.

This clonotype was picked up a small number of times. This chain's CDR3 is CASSLWIHEQYF. The CDR3 coding sequence is TGTGCCAGCAGCTTATGGATCCACGAGCAGTACTTC. The V gene is TRBV7-2, the J gene TRBJ2-7; D is unclear. The CDR3 contains 12 residues. Germline CDR1 and CDR2: SGHTA and FQGNSA. Trimming stripped 2 bases from V and 5 bases from J, with 7 bases between.

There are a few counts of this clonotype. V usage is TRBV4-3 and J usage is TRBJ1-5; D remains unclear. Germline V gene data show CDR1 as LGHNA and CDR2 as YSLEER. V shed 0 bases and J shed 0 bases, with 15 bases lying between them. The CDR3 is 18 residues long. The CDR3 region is CASSQDHPRQHSNQPQHF. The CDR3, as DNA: TGCGCCAGCAGCCAAGATCACCCCCGGCAGCATAGCAATCAGCCCCAGCATTTT.

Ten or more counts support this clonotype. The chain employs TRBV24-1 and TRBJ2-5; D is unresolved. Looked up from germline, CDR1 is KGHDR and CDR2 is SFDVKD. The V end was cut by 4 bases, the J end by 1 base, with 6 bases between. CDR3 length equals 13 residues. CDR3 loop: CATSESVQETQYF. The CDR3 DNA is TGTGCCACCAGTGAGTCCGTCCAAGAGACCCAGTACTTC.

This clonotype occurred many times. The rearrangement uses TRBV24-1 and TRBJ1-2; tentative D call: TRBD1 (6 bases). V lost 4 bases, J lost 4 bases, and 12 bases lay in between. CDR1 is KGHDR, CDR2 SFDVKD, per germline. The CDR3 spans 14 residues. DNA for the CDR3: TGTGCCACCAGTGAACCGGACAGAAGCTATGGCTACACCTTC. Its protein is CATSEPDRSYGYTF.

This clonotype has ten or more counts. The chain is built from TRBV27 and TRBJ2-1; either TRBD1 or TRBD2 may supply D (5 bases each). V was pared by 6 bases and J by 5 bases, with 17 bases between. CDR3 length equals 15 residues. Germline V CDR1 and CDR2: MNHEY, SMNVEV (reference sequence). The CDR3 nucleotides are TGTGCCAGCAGCCGGGGCGGAATTGGCGACAATGAGCAGTTCTTC. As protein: CASSRGGIGDNEQFF.

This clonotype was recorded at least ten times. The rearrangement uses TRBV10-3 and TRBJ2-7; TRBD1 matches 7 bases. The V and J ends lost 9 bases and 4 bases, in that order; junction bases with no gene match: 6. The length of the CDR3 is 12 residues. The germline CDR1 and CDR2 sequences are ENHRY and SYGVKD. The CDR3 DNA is TGTGCCATTAGGGACAGTAATTACGAGCAGTACTTC. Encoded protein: CAIRDSNYEQYF.

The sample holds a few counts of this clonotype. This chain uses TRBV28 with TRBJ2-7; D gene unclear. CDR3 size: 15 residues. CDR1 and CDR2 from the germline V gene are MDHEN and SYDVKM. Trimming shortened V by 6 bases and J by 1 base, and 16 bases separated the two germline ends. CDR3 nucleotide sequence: TGTGCCAGCAGCCCCTTGATCGGGCAATCCTACGAGCAGTACGTC. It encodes CASSPLIGQSYEQYV.

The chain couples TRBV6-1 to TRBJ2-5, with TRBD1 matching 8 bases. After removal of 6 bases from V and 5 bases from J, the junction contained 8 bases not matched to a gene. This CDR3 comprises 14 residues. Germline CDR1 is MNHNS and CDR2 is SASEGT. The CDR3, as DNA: TGTGCCAGCAGCAACTTGGCAGGGGGCGAGACCCAGTACTTC. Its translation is CASSNLAGGETQYF.

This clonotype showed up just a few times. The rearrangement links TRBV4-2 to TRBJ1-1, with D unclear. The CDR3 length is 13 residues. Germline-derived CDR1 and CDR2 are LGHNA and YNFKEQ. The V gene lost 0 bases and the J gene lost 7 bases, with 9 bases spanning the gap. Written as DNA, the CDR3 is TGTGCCAGCAGCCAAGAGGCCCGGGATGAAGCTTTCTTT. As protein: CASSQEARDEAFF.

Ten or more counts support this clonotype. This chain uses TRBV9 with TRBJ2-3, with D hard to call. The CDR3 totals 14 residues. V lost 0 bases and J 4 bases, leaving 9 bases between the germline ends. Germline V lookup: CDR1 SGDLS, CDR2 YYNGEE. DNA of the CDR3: TGTGCCAGCAGCGTAGGGATTAGTTCAGATACGCAGTATTTT. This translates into CASSVGISSDTQYF.

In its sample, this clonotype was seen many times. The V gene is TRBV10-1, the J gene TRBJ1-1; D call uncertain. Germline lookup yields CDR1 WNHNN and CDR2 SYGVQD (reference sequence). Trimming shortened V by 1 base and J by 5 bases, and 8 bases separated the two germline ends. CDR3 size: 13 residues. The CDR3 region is CASSEWTGTEAFF. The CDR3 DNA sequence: TGCGCCAGCAGTGAGTGGACTGGAACTGAAGCTTTCTTT.

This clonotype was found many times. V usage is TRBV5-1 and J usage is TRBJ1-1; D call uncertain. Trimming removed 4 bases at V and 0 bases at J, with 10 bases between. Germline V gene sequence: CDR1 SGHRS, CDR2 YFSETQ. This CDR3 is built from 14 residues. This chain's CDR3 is CASSRQSMNTEAFF. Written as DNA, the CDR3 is TGCGCCAGCAGCCGCCAGTCCATGAACACTGAAGCTTTCTTT.

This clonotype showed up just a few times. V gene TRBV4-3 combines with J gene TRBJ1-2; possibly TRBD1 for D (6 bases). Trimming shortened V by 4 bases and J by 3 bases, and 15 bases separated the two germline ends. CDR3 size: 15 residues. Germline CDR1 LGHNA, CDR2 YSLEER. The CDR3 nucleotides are TGCGCCAGCAGCCGTTACAGGGATGGCGACTATGGCTACACCTTC. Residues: CASSRYRDGDYGYTF.

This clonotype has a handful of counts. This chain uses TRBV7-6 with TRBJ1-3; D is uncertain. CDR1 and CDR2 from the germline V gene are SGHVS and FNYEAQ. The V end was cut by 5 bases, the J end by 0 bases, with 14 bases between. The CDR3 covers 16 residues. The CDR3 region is CASSLTTGSSGNTIYF. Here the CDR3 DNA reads TGTGCCAGCAGCCTAACGACGGGGAGCTCTGGAAACACCATATATTTT.

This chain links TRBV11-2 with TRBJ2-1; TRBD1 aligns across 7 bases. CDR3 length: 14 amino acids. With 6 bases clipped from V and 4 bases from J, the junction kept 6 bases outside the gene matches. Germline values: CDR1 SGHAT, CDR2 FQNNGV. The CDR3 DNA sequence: TGTGCCAGCAGTTATCAGGGGGAGTACAATGAGCAGTTCTTC. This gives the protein CASSYQGEYNEQFF.

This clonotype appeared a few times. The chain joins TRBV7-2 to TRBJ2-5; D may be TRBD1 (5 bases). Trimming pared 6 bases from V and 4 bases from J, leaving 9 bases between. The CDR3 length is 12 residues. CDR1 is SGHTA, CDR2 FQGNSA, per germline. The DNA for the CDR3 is TGTGCCAGCAGTTGGGGCGTAGAGACCCAGTACTTC. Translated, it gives CASSWGVETQYF.

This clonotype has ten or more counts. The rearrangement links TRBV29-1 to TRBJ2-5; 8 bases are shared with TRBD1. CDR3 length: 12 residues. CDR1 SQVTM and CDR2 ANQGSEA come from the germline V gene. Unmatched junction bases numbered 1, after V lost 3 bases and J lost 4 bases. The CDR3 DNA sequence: TGCAGCGTTGACAGGGGGCGAGAGACCCAGTACTTC. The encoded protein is CSVDRGRETQYF.

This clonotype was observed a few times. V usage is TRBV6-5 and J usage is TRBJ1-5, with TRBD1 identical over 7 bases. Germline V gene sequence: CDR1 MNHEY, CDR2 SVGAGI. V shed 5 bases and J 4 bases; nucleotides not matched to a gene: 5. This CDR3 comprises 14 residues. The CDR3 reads CASSQDRRNQPQHF. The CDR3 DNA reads TGTGCCAGCAGTCAGGACAGGCGGAATCAGCCCCAGCATTTT.

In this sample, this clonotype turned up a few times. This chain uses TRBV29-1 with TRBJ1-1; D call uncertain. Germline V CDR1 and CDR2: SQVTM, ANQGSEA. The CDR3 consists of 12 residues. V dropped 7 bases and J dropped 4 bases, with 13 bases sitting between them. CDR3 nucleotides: TGCAGCGGTGTGTGGGTGGGCACTGAAGCTTTCTTT. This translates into CSGVWVGTEAFF.